These T cell receptor beta chains were read from a single sample in a study of CD8 T cells in Susac syndrome. TCRdb re-derived calls from the immunoSEQ multiplex PCR reads in MiXCR, one entry per CDR3 protein. The repertoire includes more than 200,000 distinct CDR3 sequences, more than 85% of them detected once, and roughly 0.13% sits in the top ten. Input material: CD8+ T cells from PBMCs. These receptors were obtained from a human donor with multiple sclerosis. CDR3s include the opening cysteine and the closing phenylalanine or tryptophan. Each record gives: D gene, V gene, CDR3 length, clone size, J gene, CDR3 protein, CDR3 DNA. D genes are given only for firm matches. A clone size is listed for some rows: how often the clone was seen (once, few, many), or a class if it is expanded.

.,TRBV7-8,14,.,TRBJ2-7,CASSPSDGSYEQYF,TGTGCCAGCAGCCCCTCCGACGGGTCCTACGAGCAGTACTTC
.,TRBV7-9,18,.,TRBJ1-1,CASREPQGSPFMNTEAFF,TGTGCCAGCCGAGAACCCCAGGGGTCCCCATTTATGAACACTGAAGCTTTCTTT
.,TRBV10-3,14,.,TRBJ2-2,CAISEPESGEELFF,TGTGCCATCAGTGAGCCGGAGTCAGGGGAGGAGCTGTTTTTT
.,TRBV7-9,14,.,TRBJ1-1,CASSSGLGQSEAFF,TGTGCCAGCAGCTCCGGCCTAGGGCAATCTGAAGCTTTCTTT
TRBD2,TRBV9,17,.,TRBJ2-1,CASSVGWTSGRGNEQFF,TGTGCCAGCAGCGTAGGTTGGACTAGCGGGAGGGGGAATGAGCAGTTCTTC
.,TRBV6-5,13,.,TRBJ1-1,CASSYGTHTEAFF,TGTGCCAGCAGTTACGGGACTCACACTGAAGCTTTCTTT
.,TRBV30,13,.,TRBJ2-5,CAWGGHLGETQYF,TGTGCCTGGGGGGGACATCTGGGAGAGACCCAGTACTTC
.,TRBV27,17,.,TRBJ2-4,CASSPYLGVRTKNIQYF,TGTGCCAGCAGTCCATATCTCGGGGTGCGGACCAAAAACATTCAGTACTTC
.,TRBV30,11,.,TRBJ1-2,CAWREGYGYTF,TGTGCCTGGAGGGAGGGGTATGGCTACACCTTC
.,TRBV11-1,15,.,TRBJ2-5,CASSLEGRTGETQYF,TGTGCCAGCAGCTTAGAGGGTAGGACCGGAGAGACCCAGTACTTC
.,TRBV5-6,14,.,TRBJ1-1,CASSLGGEDTEAFF,TGTGCCAGCAGCTTAGGGGGAGAGGACACTGAAGCTTTCTTT
.,TRBV6-1,17,once,TRBJ2-2,CASSPPDVRSNTGELFF,TGTGCCAGCAGTCCCCCCGACGTACGGTCGAACACCGGGGAGCTGTTTTTT
.,TRBV7-9,14,once,TRBJ2-3,CASSLQLGLDTQYF,TGTGCCAGCAGCTTGCAATTAGGATTAGATACGCAGTATTTT
.,TRBV7-9,15,few,TRBJ1-2,CASSFPATLDYGYTF,TGTGCCAGCAGCTTTCCAGCGACCCTCGACTATGGCTACACCTTC
.,TRBV27,11,.,TRBJ1-2,CASSEGSGYTF,TGTGCCAGCAGTGAGGGTAGTGGCTACACCTTC
.,TRBV15,15,.,TRBJ2-6,CATSRYRSGANVLTF,TGTGCCACCAGCAGATACCGCTCTGGGGCCAACGTCCTGACTTTC
.,TRBV19,15,.,TRBJ2-1,CASSIWDSEGNEQFF,TGTGCCAGTAGTATATGGGACTCAGAGGGCAATGAGCAGTTCTTC
.,TRBV23-1,15,.,TRBJ1-1,CASSGGPSWVTEAFF,TGCGCCAGCAGTGGGGGACCGAGCTGGGTCACTGAAGCTTTCTTT
.,TRBV19,13,.,TRBJ2-1,CASSIGDYNEQFF,TGTGCCAGTAGTATCGGGGATTACAATGAGCAGTTCTTC
.,TRBV20-1,14,.,TRBJ2-5,CSAPILSDQETQYF,TGCAGTGCTCCTATTCTCAGCGACCAAGAGACCCAGTACTTC
TRBD2,TRBV11-2,18,.,TRBJ2-2,CASSLYAGRLAGARELFF,TGTGCCAGCAGCCTGTACGCGGGGCGACTAGCGGGGGCGCGGGAGCTGTTTTTT
TRBD2,TRBV25-1,18,.,TRBJ2-3,CASSEGFPLAGGRDTQYF,TGTGCCAGCAGTGAAGGTTTCCCACTAGCGGGGGGGCGGGACACGCAGTATTTT
.,TRBV4-1,16,.,TRBJ1-5,CASSQAGDSSNQPQHF,TGCGCCAGCAGCCAGGCAGGGGATAGCAGCAATCAGCCCCAGCATTTT
TRBD1,TRBV30,14,.,TRBJ1-1,CAWSTGDRVTEAFF,TGTGCCTGGAGTACAGGGGACAGGGTCACTGAAGCTTTCTTT
.,TRBV4-3,14,.,TRBJ1-2,CASSQDRGNYGYTF,TGCGCCAGCAGCCAAGACAGGGGTAACTATGGCTACACCTTC
.,TRBV7-9,16,few,TRBJ2-5,CASSLLGYRRGETQYF,TGTGCCAGCAGCTTATTGGGCTATCGGCGGGGAGAGACCCAGTACTTC
TRBD1,TRBV27,15,.,TRBJ1-2,CASSLYGQGRDGYTF,TGTGCCAGCAGTTTATACGGACAGGGAAGGGATGGCTACACCTTC
TRBD1,TRBV4-3,16,.,TRBJ2-3,CASSQDSGTGSDTQYF,TGCGCCAGCAGCCAAGATTCTGGGACAGGTTCAGATACGCAGTATTTT
.,TRBV9,14,.,TRBJ2-3,CASSTLGGQDTQYF,TGTGCCAGCAGCACCCTGGGGGGGCAAGATACGCAGTATTTT
.,TRBV4-1,17,.,TRBJ1-1,CASSQDRAGGVNTEAFF,TGCGCCAGCAGCCAAGATCGTGCGGGGGGAGTGAACACTGAAGCTTTCTTT
.,TRBV29-1,12,once,TRBJ1-1,CSVVGPSAEAFF,TGCAGCGTTGTGGGACCAAGCGCTGAAGCTTTCTTT
TRBD1,TRBV13,16,.,TRBJ1-5,CASSLSRGTGGSSQHF,TGTGCCAGCAGCTTATCCCGAGGGACAGGGGGCTCGTCCCAGCATTTT
.,TRBV7-9,12,.,TRBJ2-3,CASKGPGDTQYF,TGTGCCAGCAAAGGGCCAGGGGATACGCAGTATTTT
TRBD1,TRBV5-1,14,few,TRBJ2-5,CASSHNRGSETQYF,TGCGCCAGCAGCCACAACAGGGGCAGTGAGACCCAGTACTTC
.,TRBV5-6,12,.,TRBJ2-7,CASSQSVDEQYF,TGTGCCAGCAGCCAAAGTGTGGACGAGCAGTACTTC
TRBD1,TRBV3-1,14,once,TRBJ2-3,CASSQFDREVTQYF,TGTGCCAGCAGCCAATTCGACAGGGAAGTCACGCAGTATTTT
.,TRBV20-1,14,.,TRBJ1-2,CSARQDRILYGYTF,TGCAGTGCTAGGCAGGACAGAATACTCTATGGCTACACCTTC
TRBD2,TRBV4-1,15,.,TRBJ2-7,CASSQPGGTSYEQYF,TGCGCCAGCAGCCAACCTGGAGGGACTAGCTACGAGCAGTACTTC
TRBD2,TRBV2,17,.,TRBJ2-7,CATRGVIEEPIPYEQYF,TGTGCCACTCGGGGGGTTATTGAGGAGCCTATACCTTACGAGCAGTACTTC
.,TRBV4-3,15,.,TRBJ1-2,CASSQWRQALDGYTF,TGCGCCAGCAGCCAATGGAGACAGGCCCTTGATGGCTACACCTTC
.,TRBV12-3/TRBV12-4,13,.,TRBJ2-1,CASSFGKNNEQFF,TGTGCCAGCAGTTTCGGCAAAAACAATGAGCAGTTCTTC
TRBD2,TRBV4-3,15,once,TRBJ2-1,CASSQDLIAGGPGFF,TGCGCCAGCAGCCAAGATTTAATCGCGGGAGGGCCGGGGTTCTTC
.,TRBV4-1,14,.,TRBJ2-7,CASSRLDTSYEQYF,TGCGCCAGCAGCCGCCTGGACACGTCCTACGAGCAGTACTTC
TRBD2,TRBV5-1,16,.,TRBJ2-3,CASSLTLAVVTDTQYF,TGCGCCAGCAGCCTAACTCTAGCGGTCGTCACGGATACGCAGTATTTT
TRBD2,TRBV5-6,13,.,TRBJ2-7,CASSLERGGEQYF,TGTGCCAGCAGCTTGGAGCGGGGTGGAGAGCAGTACTTC
TRBD1,TRBV7-9,19,.,TRBJ2-7,CASSLDRQTTGGHSYEQYF,TGTGCCAGCAGCTTAGACCGCCAAACGACAGGGGGCCATTCCTACGAGCAGTACTTC
TRBD2,TRBV15,16,.,TRBJ2-3,CATSRALAGGPDTQYF,TGTGCCACCAGCAGAGCCTTAGCGGGAGGCCCGGATACGCAGTATTTT
TRBD1,TRBV7-9,15,.,TRBJ2-5,CASSHRDRGKETQYF,TGTGCCAGCAGCCACCGGGACAGGGGAAAAGAGACCCAGTACTTC
TRBD1,TRBV9,16,.,TRBJ2-6,CASSLDRYTGANVLTF,TGTGCCAGCAGCTTGGACAGGTACACTGGGGCCAACGTCCTGACTTTC
.,TRBV9,14,.,TRBJ1-2,CASSPGGANYGYTF,TGTGCCAGCAGCCCCGGTGGAGCTAACTATGGCTACACCTTC
TRBD2,TRBV27,18,.,TRBJ2-5,CASSSALRAGGYQETQYF,TGTGCCAGCAGTTCCGCCCTCAGGGCGGGAGGCTACCAAGAGACCCAGTACTTC
.,TRBV12-5,13,.,TRBJ2-7,CASGLVQAYEQYF,TGTGCTAGTGGTTTAGTCCAGGCCTACGAGCAGTACTTC
.,TRBV19,13,.,TRBJ2-1,CASSNHGGNEQFF,TGTGCCAGTAGTAATCACGGTGGGAATGAGCAGTTCTTC
.,TRBV20-1,17,.,TRBJ2-2,CSARGSWQGANTGELFF,TGCAGTGCTAGAGGAAGTTGGCAGGGTGCGAACACCGGGGAGCTGTTTTTT
TRBD2,TRBV15,18,.,TRBJ2-3,CATSRLAGGWASTDTQYF,TGTGCCACCTCCCGACTAGCGGGAGGTTGGGCTAGCACAGATACGCAGTATTTT
.,TRBV29-1,16,.,TRBJ2-1,CSVGGREGRMGNEQFF,TGCAGCGTTGGAGGACGAGAGGGGCGTATGGGTAATGAGCAGTTCTTC
.,TRBV20-1,16,.,TRBJ2-1,CSARDPLLVINNEQFF,TGCAGTGCTAGAGATCCACTGCTCGTAATAAACAATGAGCAGTTCTTC